The subject of this entry is one TCR beta chain. No antigen is known for it. Libraries were prepared by immunoSEQ multiplex PCR; TCRdb keeps only in-frame clonotypes and omits some of them. This table holds about 30,000 clones, 85% to 95% found once. This entry belongs to a study of T cells in localized non-small cell lung cancer. General study results and limits: Higher adjacent-lung clonality was associated with shorter survival. Detection in adjacent lung was observed for a median roughly 55 of the top 100 tumor clones. Sequencing covered just one tumor region, so heterogeneity cannot be ruled out.

From germline, CDR1 is SNHLY and CDR2 FYNNEI. The J segment lost 9 bases and the V segment lost 8 bases, leaving 10 bases of the junction unmatched. CDR3 length: 15 residues. The specimen comprised peripheral blood, sampled before any cancer treatment. The TCR comes from a woman aged 35-75 years with stage I lung adenocarcinoma. The rearrangement links TRBV2 to TRBJ2-1; 13 positions match TRBD2. The CDR3 DNA reads as TGTGCCAGCCGTATAACTAGCGGGGGGGCATCTGAGCAGTTCTTC. This sequence encodes CASRITSGGASEQFF.